Described below is a single T cell receptor (beta chain) sequence and its context. Its antigen has not been determined. Base qualities were left out, and no much larger clone turns up one base away. The data originate from a study of post-analysis software for immune sequencing data (dated by TCRdb to the mid-2010s). Study-wide context: Recorded disease courses included relapsing-remitting, secondary progressive and progressive-relapsing multiple sclerosis, with some patients lacking subtype annotation. Patient repertoires were compared against roughly 12 previously published healthy control repertoires from donors aged about 6 to 25 years. A subset of samples was prepared in parallel using single-end sample barcoding, then pooled and co-amplified after Illumina adapter ligation.

V is clipped by 6 bases and J by 5 bases, and the sequence between their germline boundaries is 17 bases long. The CDR3, from cysteine to phenylalanine, totals 14 residues. The DNA shown is the 42-base CDR3, in frame from base 1. TCR beta repertoires were profiled from peripheral blood of 10 to 15 young patients with multiple sclerosis to demonstrate the VDJtools post-analysis software. Multiple sclerosis patients were children and adolescents aged about 6 to 17 years. Libraries were prepared through PCR. TCRdb names Illumina HiSeq 2500 as the instrument used. Unique molecular identifiers were incorporated into TCR beta cDNA libraries to reduce PCR and sequencing biases. Every 1 to 10 million input T cells yielded some 500,000 cDNA molecules, meaning each molecule approximated one T cell. The patient libraries were prepared and sequenced using the same protocol as the earlier healthy control dataset. Samples belonging to the same batch were prepared together, multiplexed and sequenced on a shared HiSeq lane. The study's own analysis went as follows. Raw barcoded reads were processed with MIGEC, and single-read molecular identifier groups were discarded before consensus assembly and CDR3 extraction. Clonotype tables were post-analysed with VDJtools, and diversity was normalized by down-sampling all datasets to the smallest sample size. To correct batch-related cross-sample contamination, repertoire overlap clustering matched CDR3 amino acid sequences but not nucleotide sequences. In TCRdb, the public reads were trimmed at Q25 with fastp and aligned with MiXCR, with productive beta chains retained. Entries that share a CDR3 protein sequence are merged under the most common genes and DNA. These V and J calls derive from TCRdb rather than the authors' analysis. The sample table shows hundreds of thousands of distinct CDR3 sequences, and roughly 50% are seen once. Clones ranked in the top ten supply approximately 4.3% of the sample.

Broad study findings and their caveats: Significantly higher frequencies in patients than in controls were found for a handful of TRBV segments, including TRBV5-6, TRBV5-1 and TRBV20-1. The multiple sclerosis patient group was slightly younger than the control group. Multiple sclerosis patients had significantly lower normalized Chao1 diversity than controls, a result that suggests substantial peripheral T-cell clonal expansion. Direct clustering with F measure showed strong co-clustering of samples prepared in the same batch, prompting a batch-effect correction.

The chain is assembled from TRBV12-3 or TRBV12-4 and TRBJ2-7; matching of 6 bases hints at TRBD1 as the D gene. The source material was blood. The source of this sequence is a girl aged 5-17 years with multiple sclerosis. The CDR3 here reads CASSPPGTLDEQYF. The bases are TGTGCCAGCAGCCCTCCGGGGACATTAGACGAGCAGTACTTC.